This passage covers 14 T cell receptor beta chains from one sample sequenced in a study of blood T cell repertoires in COVID-19. Method: immunoSEQ multiplex PCR; TCRdb's copy keeps in-frame clones and lacks some. The data show around 230,000 clones, approximately 87% seen once. The sequenced material came from peripheral blood. Receptors were obtained from a woman in her 70s with active or convalescent COVID-19.

The table lists this clone with a count of one. The rearrangement uses TRBV9 and TRBJ2-2; 7 bases align to TRBD1. Germline values: CDR1 SGDLS, CDR2 YYNGEE. CDR3 length: 16 amino acids. The V segment lost 0 bases and the J segment 4 bases; nucleotides outside the gene matches: 6. The CDR3 DNA reads TGTGCCAGCAGCGTAGTGGGGCAGGGGGTCACCGGGGAGCTGTTTTTT. This gives the protein CASSVVGQGVTGELFF.

The V gene is TRBV5-4, the J gene TRBJ1-3; the match to TRBD1 covers 8 bases. The CDR3 consists of 18 residues. Germline V CDR1 and CDR2: SGHNT, YYREEE (reference sequence). The trim removed 1 base at V and 2 bases at J, leaving 11 bases unmatched. The CDR3: CASSLFGDRQTAGNTIYF. The CDR3 nucleotides read TGTGCCAGCAGCTTGTTCGGGGACAGGCAAACGGCTGGAAACACCATATATTTT. Full variable domain (missing parts from reference TRBV5-4 and TRBJ1-3): ETGVTQSPTHLIKTRGQQVTLRCSSQSGHNTVSWYQQALGQGPQFIFQYYREEENGRGNFPPRFSGLQFPNYSSELNVNALELDDSALYLCASSLFGDRQTAGNTIYFGEGSWLTVV.

This chain links TRBV2 with TRBJ1-4; 8 nucleotides match TRBD1. This CDR3 region has 13 residues. Germline loops: CDR1 SNHLY, CDR2 FYNNEI. Trimming cost V 8 bases and J 5 bases; bases outside gene matches: 4. This CDR3 is CASGTGVNEKLFF. CDR3 DNA: TGTGCCAGCGGGACAGGAGTGAATGAAAAACTGTTTTTT.

The genes are TRBV7-2 and TRBJ1-1, with 8 nucleotides matching TRBD1. After removal of 3 bases from V and 6 bases from J, the junction contained 3 bases not matched to a gene. Germline values: CDR1 SGHTA, CDR2 FQGNSA. CDR3 length equals 13 residues. CDR3 nucleotides: TGTGCCAGCAGCTTTCCAGGGGGCGCTGAAGCTTTCTTT. It is translated as CASSFPGGAEAFF.

The V and J genes are TRBV6-5 and TRBJ2-1, with 11 bases matching TRBD2. CDR3 length equals 16 residues. V was clipped by 2 bases and J by 3 bases; unmatched bases: 3. CDR1 and CDR2 from the germline V gene are MNHEY and SVGAGI. The CDR3 bases are TGTGCCAGCAGTTACCTAGCGGGGGGTTACTACAATGAGCAGTTCTTC. This gives the protein CASSYLAGGYYNEQFF.

The chain is built from TRBV12-3 or TRBV12-4 and TRBJ1-2; D not resolved. This CDR3 contains 13 residues. V lost 6 bases, J lost 6 bases, and 14 bases lay in between. This chain's CDR3 is CASSNSARDGYTF. DNA of the CDR3: TGTGCCAGCAGCAATAGTGCGCGGGATGGCTACACCTTC.

CDR3 in amino acids: CASDRQGTGTDTQYF. The CDR3 DNA reads as TGTGCCAGTGATAGACAGGGCACGGGCACAGATACGCAGTATTTT. The V gene is TRBV2, the J gene TRBJ2-3; 7 nucleotides agree with TRBD1. Germline V lookup: CDR1 SNHLY, CDR2 FYNNEI. Germline trimming cut 9 bases from V and 1 base from J; bases unmatched to any gene: 10. The CDR3 length is 15 residues.

The rearrangement links TRBV5-6 to TRBJ2-3, with D hard to call. Trimming stripped 0 bases from V and 0 bases from J, with 8 bases between. This CDR3 region has 15 residues. Germline CDR1 and CDR2: SGHDT and YYEEEE. CDR3 nucleotides: TGTGCCAGCAGCTTGGGGGCAGAGAGCACAGATACGCAGTATTTT. Translated: CASSLGAESTDTQYF.

This rearrangement joins TRBV28 to TRBJ2-5, with D hard to call. The V gene lost 3 bases and the J gene lost 5 bases, with 10 bases spanning the gap. The CDR3 spans 13 residues. In germline, CDR1 is MDHEN, CDR2 SYDVKM. The CDR3: CASSFVSRETQYF. CDR3 DNA sequence: TGTGCCAGCAGTTTTGTTTCGAGGGAGACCCAGTACTTC.

The chain recombines TRBV4-3 with TRBJ2-7; possibly TRBD1 for D (5 bases). This CDR3 is built from 14 residues. Germline V gives CDR1 LGHNA, CDR2 YSLEER. Trimming left V 0 bases short and J 5 bases short, with 11 bases between. CDR3 sequence: CASSQDGRVHEQYF. CDR3 DNA: TGCGCCAGCAGCCAAGACGGCAGGGTCCACGAGCAGTACTTC.

As DNA, the CDR3 is TGTGCCAGCAGCTTTTACAGCTTCGGGAACACTGAAGCTTTCTTT. Translation: CASSFYSFGNTEAFF. The chain has TRBV7-2 and TRBJ1-1; no reliable D call. Trimming removed 3 bases at V and 1 base at J, with 12 bases between. The CDR3 sequence is 15 residues long. Germline V gene sequence: CDR1 SGHTA, CDR2 FQGNSA.

The V call is TRBV2, the J call TRBJ1-2; D is unresolved. Germline assignment: CDR1 SNHLY and CDR2 FYNNEI. V dropped 4 bases and J dropped 2 bases, with 14 bases sitting between them. The CDR3 extends over 15 amino acids. The CDR3 here is CASSARTGSNYGYTF. The CDR3 coding sequence is TGTGCCAGCAGTGCAAGGACGGGAAGCAACTATGGCTACACCTTC.

CDR3 loop: CASSIQTSLSEQYF. The DNA for the CDR3 is TGCGCCAGCAGCATACAGACTAGTTTGAGCGAGCAGTACTTC. V usage is TRBV5-1 and J usage is TRBJ2-7, with D possibly matching TRBD2 (6 bases). V lost 4 bases to trimming and J lost 6 bases, with 17 bases between them. The CDR3 has 14 amino acids. Germline CDR1 is SGHRS and CDR2 is YFSETQ.

This clone appeared many times. V is TRBV3-1 (or the pseudogene TRBV3-2) and J is TRBJ1-1, with 7 positions matching TRBD1. The CDR3 runs to 15 residues. V trimming: 2 bases; J trimming: 4 bases; junction bases outside the gene matches: 7. Germline CDR1 reads LGHDT; CDR2 reads YNNKEL (reference sequence). The CDR3 here is CASSQLGNRGTEAFF. CDR3 nucleotide sequence: TGTGCCAGCAGCCAATTAGGGAACAGGGGCACTGAAGCTTTCTTT.